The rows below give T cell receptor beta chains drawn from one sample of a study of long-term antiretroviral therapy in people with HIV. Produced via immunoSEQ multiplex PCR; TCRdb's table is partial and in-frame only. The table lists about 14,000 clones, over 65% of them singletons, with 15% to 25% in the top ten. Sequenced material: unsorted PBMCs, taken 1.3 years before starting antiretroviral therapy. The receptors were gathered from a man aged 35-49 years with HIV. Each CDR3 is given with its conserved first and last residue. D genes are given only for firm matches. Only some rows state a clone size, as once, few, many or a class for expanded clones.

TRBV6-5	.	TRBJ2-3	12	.	TGTGCCAGCAGTTCCGACACAGATACGCAGTATTTT	CASSSDTDTQYF
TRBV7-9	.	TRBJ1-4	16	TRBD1	TGTGCCAGCAGCCGACCCCAGGGGGCAGCTAATGAAAAACTGTTTTTT	CASSRPQGAANEKLFF
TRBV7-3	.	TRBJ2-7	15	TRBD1	TGTGCCAGCAGCTCGGGCCCTACAGGGGTCTACGAGCAGTACTTC	CASSSGPTGVYEQYF
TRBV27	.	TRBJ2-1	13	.	TGTGCCAGCAGCATTCGACAGTACAATGAGCAGTTCTTC	CASSIRQYNEQFF
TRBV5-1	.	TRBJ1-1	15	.	TGCGCCAGCAGCTTGGCCTCGGGGGTGAACACTGAAGCTTTCTTT	CASSLASGVNTEAFF
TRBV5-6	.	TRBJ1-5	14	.	TGTGCCAGCAGCTTGGCATGGGGCGGGCAGCCCCAGCATTTT	CASSLAWGGQPQHF
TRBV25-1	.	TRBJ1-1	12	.	TGTGCCAGCAGTGGAAGGTCGCCCGAAGCTTTCTTT	CASSGRSPEAFF
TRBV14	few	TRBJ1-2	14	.	TGTGCCAGCAGCCCTCTAGGGGAGAACTATGGCTACACCTTC	CASSPLGENYGYTF
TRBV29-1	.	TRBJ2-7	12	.	TGCAGCGCCCAAGGGGACACCTACGAGCAGTACTTC	CSAQGDTYEQYF
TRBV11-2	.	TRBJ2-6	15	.	TGTGCCAGCAGCCCATCTAACTCTGGGGCCAACGTCCTGACTTTC	CASSPSNSGANVLTF
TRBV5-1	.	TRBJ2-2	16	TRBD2	TGCGCCAGCAGCTTTCTTAGCGGGGGAAGGACCGGGGAGCTGTTTTTT	CASSFLSGGRTGELFF
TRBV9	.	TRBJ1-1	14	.	TGTGCCAGCAGCGTACTGGCGGAGAACACTGAAGCTTTCTTT	CASSVLAENTEAFF
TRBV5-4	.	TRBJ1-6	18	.	.	CASSFGQGAIIYNSPFHF
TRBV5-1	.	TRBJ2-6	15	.	TGCGCCAGCAGCTTGGATCTAGGTAGGGCCAACGTCCTGACTTTC	CASSLDLGRANVLTF
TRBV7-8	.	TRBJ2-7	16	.	TGTGCCAGCAGACAAGTCGGTCGGAAGGGGACCTACGAGCAGTACTTC	CASRQVGRKGTYEQYF
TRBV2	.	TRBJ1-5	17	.	TGTGCCAGCAGTGAAACCGTCGATCCCGAGAGGAATCAGCCCCAGCATTTT	CASSETVDPERNQPQHF
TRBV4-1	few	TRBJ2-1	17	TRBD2	TGCGCCAGCAGCCAAGATCACGAGCGGGGGTTCTACAATGAGCAGTTCTTC	CASSQDHERGFYNEQFF
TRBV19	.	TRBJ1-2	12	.	TGTGCCAGTAGCAACAGTTCCCATGGCTACACCTTC	CASSNSSHGYTF
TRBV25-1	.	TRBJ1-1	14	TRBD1	TGTGCCAGCAGTGAATACGGACAGGGTGGTGAAGCTTTCTTT	CASSEYGQGGEAFF
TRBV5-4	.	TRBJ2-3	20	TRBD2	TGTGCCAGCAGCTTGGGGCCCCAGCGGCGGGGGTTATCTAGCACAGATACGCAGTATTTT	CASSLGPQRRGLSSTDTQYF
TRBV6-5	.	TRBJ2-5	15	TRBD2	TGTGCCAGCAGTTACTCTCCTAGCGGGGAGGAGACCCAGTACTTC	CASSYSPSGEETQYF
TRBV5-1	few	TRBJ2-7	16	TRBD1	TGCGCCAGCAGTTTCCTTCCTGGACAGGGGGCCGGGGAGCAGTACTTC	CASSFLPGQGAGEQYF
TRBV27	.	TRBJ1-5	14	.	TGTGCCAGCAGTTTAAGCAGTTTCAATCAGCCCCAGCATTTT	CASSLSSFNQPQHF
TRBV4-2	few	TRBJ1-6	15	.	TGTGCCAGCAGCCAAGATCCGGGTGTCAATTCACCCCTCCACTTT	CASSQDPGVNSPLHF
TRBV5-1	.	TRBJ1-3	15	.	TGCGCCAGCAGCTTAGAAACAGGAGTTGGAAACACCATATATTTT	CASSLETGVGNTIYF
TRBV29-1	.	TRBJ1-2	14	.	TGCAGCGTCTCAGCGGACGGGCCCCACTATGGCTACACCTTC	CSVSADGPHYGYTF
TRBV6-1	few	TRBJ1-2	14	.	TGTGCCAGCACCCGGGGGAGGGTGCACTATGGCTACACCTTC	CASTRGRVHYGYTF
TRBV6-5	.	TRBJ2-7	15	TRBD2	TGTGCCAGCAGCTCGGGGGGGTCTCCTAACTACGAGCAGTACTTC	CASSSGGSPNYEQYF
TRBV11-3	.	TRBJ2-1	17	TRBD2	TGTGCCAGCAGCTTAGATCCGGGGGGGACCTCCTACAATGAGCAGTTCTTC	CASSLDPGGTSYNEQFF
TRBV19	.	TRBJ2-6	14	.	TGTGCCAGTAGGCAGGGATCTGGGGCCAACGTCCTGACTTTC	CASRQGSGANVLTF
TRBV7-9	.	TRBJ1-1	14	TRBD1	TGTGCCAGCAGCGTACTTACAGGGGACACTGAAGCTTTCTTT	CASSVLTGDTEAFF
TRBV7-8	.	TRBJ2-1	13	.	TGTGCCAGCAGCTTAAGGTCCGAGGGTGAGCAGTTCTTC	CASSLRSEGEQFF
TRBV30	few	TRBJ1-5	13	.	TGTGCCTGGAGTGTGGACAGCAATCAGCCCCAGCATTTT	CAWSVDSNQPQHF
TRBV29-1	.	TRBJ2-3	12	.	TGCAGCGTAGGCGACGGCACAGATACGCAGTATTTT	CSVGDGTDTQYF
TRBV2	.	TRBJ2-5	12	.	TGTGCCAGCAGTCTGTACCAAGAGACCCAGTACTTC	CASSLYQETQYF
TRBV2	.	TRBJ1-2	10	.	TGTGCCAGCAGTGAAGTGACACACACCTTC	CASSEVTHTF
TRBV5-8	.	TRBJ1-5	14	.	TGTGCCAGCAGCTTAATGGCGGTAAATCAGCCCCAGCATTTT	CASSLMAVNQPQHF
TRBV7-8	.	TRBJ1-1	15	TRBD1	TGTGCCAGCAGCGCTTACAGGGGGCGAGACACTGAAGCTTTCTTT	CASSAYRGRDTEAFF
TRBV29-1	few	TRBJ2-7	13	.	TGCAGCGTCGTCCGACAGGAGTCCTACGAGCAGTACTTC	CSVVRQESYEQYF
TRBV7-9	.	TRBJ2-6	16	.	TGTGCCAGCAGCGCCGGGCCTACCTCCGGGGCCAACGTCCTGACTTTC	CASSAGPTSGANVLTF
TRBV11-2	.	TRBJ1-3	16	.	TGTGCCAGCAGCGTTAGGGGTTCGGGAGCCGGAGACACCATATATTTT	CASSVRGSGAGDTIYF
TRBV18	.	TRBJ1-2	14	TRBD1	TGTGCCAGCTCACCCGACAGGGACGCTTATGGCTACACCTTC	CASSPDRDAYGYTF
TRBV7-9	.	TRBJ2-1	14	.	TGTGCCAGCAGGTTCACCGGGGCACGGAATGAGCAGTTCTTC	CASRFTGARNEQFF
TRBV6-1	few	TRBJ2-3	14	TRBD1	TGTGCCAGCAGTGGGGGACAGAACACAGATACGCAGTATTTT	CASSGGQNTDTQYF
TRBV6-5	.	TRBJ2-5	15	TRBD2	TGTGCCAGCAGTTACTCCGGGACTAGCAGAGAGACCCAGTACTTC	CASSYSGTSRETQYF
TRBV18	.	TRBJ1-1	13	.	TGTGCCAGCTCACCGTCAACGAACACTGAAGCTTTCTTT	CASSPSTNTEAFF
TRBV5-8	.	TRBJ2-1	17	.	TGTGCCAGCAGCTCTGTCTTGGACAGTTGGGGTACGAATGAGCAGTTCTTC	CASSSVLDSWGTNEQFF
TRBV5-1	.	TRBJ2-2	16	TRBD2	TGCGCCAGCAGCACCCCTAGCGGGGGGGCCGACGGGGAGCTGTTTTTT	CASSTPSGGADGELFF
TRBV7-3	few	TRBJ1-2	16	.	TGTGCCAGCAGCCCCATTGGTGGGGGGGTGAGCTATGGCTACACCTTC	CASSPIGGGVSYGYTF
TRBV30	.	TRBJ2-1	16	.	TGTGCCTGGAGTTCCCTGAGGGGCCCTCCGGGGAATGAGCAGTTCTTC	CAWSSLRGPPGNEQFF
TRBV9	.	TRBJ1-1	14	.	TGTGCCAGCACAAGGGTAAATACTGACACTGAAGCTTTCTTT	CASTRVNTDTEAFF
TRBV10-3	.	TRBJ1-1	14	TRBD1	TGTGCCATCAGGACAGGGGGCCCGAACACTGAAGCTTTCTTT	CAIRTGGPNTEAFF
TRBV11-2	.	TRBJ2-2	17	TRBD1	TGTGCCAGCAGCTTAGGAACCTGGGACAGTTACACCGGGGAGCTGTTTTTT	CASSLGTWDSYTGELFF
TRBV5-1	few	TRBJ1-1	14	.	TGCGCCAGCAGCTTGGATGGGGAGAACACTGAAGCTTTCTTT	CASSLDGENTEAFF
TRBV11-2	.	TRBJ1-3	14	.	TGTGCCAGCAGCTTAGAGGCTGCCCTAAACACCATATATTTT	CASSLEAALNTIYF
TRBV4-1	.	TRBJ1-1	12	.	TGCGCCAGCAGGGCCGGAGGGGCTGAAGCTTTCTTT	CASRAGGAEAFF
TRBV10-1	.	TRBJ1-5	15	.	TGCGCCAGCAATAAAACGGACGGGGGTCAGCAGCCCCAGCATTTT	CASNKTDGGQQPQHF
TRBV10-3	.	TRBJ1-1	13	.	TGTGCCACCCTAGACAGTTTGAACACTGAAGCTTTCTTT	CATLDSLNTEAFF